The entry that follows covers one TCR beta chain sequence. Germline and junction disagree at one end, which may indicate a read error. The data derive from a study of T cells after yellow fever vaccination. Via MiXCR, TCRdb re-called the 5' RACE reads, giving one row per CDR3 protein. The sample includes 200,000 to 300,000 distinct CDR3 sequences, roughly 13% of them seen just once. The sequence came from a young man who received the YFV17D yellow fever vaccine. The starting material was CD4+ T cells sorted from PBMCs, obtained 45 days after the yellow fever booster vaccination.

CDR3 coding DNA: TGTGCCAGCAGCCCGGGCCTCTTC. This gives the protein CASSPGLF. The genes are TRBV7-9 and TRBJ2-7; D remains unclear. The CDR3 is 8 amino acids. CDR1 and CDR2 from the germline V gene are SEHNR and FQNEAQ (reference sequence).